The clone carrying this T cell receptor (beta chain) has a single count. Antigen unknown. The PCR used 60 Vbeta and 13 Jbeta primers. The method was immunoSEQ multiplex PCR; TCRdb's version includes in-frame clones alone and lacks a portion of them. This sample has roughly 220,000 clones; approximately 80% occur once, and the top ten carry 1.7%. These data come from a study of cytomegalovirus exposure and HLA in healthy donors. Study-level results: Later work found that TCR association rates differed between HLA loci; DRB1 had the most and HLA-C the fewest.

With 5 bases clipped from V and 3 bases from J, the junction kept 16 bases outside the gene matches. The CDR3 has 17 amino acids. CDR1 SEHNR and CDR2 FQNEAQ come from the germline V gene (reference sequence). The V gene is TRBV7-9, the J gene TRBJ2-7; 7 positions agree with TRBD2. What was sequenced was PBMCs. This TCR came from a man over 45 in good health and CMV-seronegative. CDR3 nucleotide sequence: TGTGCCAGCAGCCGTGGCCGAGGGAGCGGGACCCTCTACGAGCAGTACTTC. This codes for CASSRGRGSGTLYEQYF.